The sequence of this T cell receptor (beta chain) was determined in a study of T cells in Graves' hyperthyroidism and ophthalmopathy. Germline assignment: CDR1 DFQATT and CDR2 SNEGSKA (reference sequence). V lost 3 bases, J lost 4 bases, and 8 bases stayed unmatched. This CDR3 comprises 16 residues. From RNA transcripts, TCR beta CDR3 regions were amplified. RT-PCR in the first round (using the HTBI primer set) targeted the TCR CDR3. MiXCR was run by TCRdb on the multiplex PCR reads, yielding one entry per CDR3 protein. The sample records 500,000 or so distinct CDR3 sequences, 17% being singletons. The sequence derives from a woman aged 18-29 years with Graves' ophthalmopathy. Sequencing input: blood. The chain combines TRBV20-1 with TRBJ2-2; 10 positions match TRBD2. The CDR3 sequence: CSASGPLAGVTGELFF. The CDR3 DNA follows: TGCAGTGCTAGCGGACCGCTAGCGGGAGTCACCGGGGAGCTGTTTTTT.